The 8 T cell receptor beta chains below come from one sample, sequenced in a study of blood T cell repertoires in COVID-19. The repertoire was sequenced with immunoSEQ multiplex PCR; TCRdb's copy has only in-frame clones and lacks some. The sample holds about 150,000 clones, 86% seen once. The sequenced material came from peripheral blood. The receptor source for this set is a man between 65 and 85 years old with acute or convalescent COVID-19.

J is TRBJ1-3 and V is TRBV25-1; possible D gene TRBD1, 5 bases. Germline V gene sequence: CDR1 MGHDK, CDR2 SYGVNS. V lost 1 base and J lost 0, with 10 bases in between. The CDR3 totals 16 residues. CDR3 in DNA: TGTGCCAGCAGTGAATTAGGGGTCAGCTCTGGAAACACCATATATTTT. This codes for CASSELGVSSGNTIYF.

The chain carries TRBV5-4 and TRBJ2-7; 9 nucleotides match TRBD1. This CDR3 region has 16 residues. V shed 4 bases, J shed 4 bases, and the junction held 12 bases outside the gene matches. Germline CDR1 reads SGHNT; CDR2 reads YYREEE (reference sequence). The CDR3 DNA is TGTGCCAGCAGCGCCCGAAAGGAGGACAGGGGATACGAGCAGTACTTC. Amino acids: CASSARKEDRGYEQYF.

In DNA, the CDR3 is TGTGCCAGCAGCTCAGGACTAGTGATCACCGGGGAGCTGTTTTTT. It codes for CASSSGLVITGELFF. V is TRBV7-2 and J is TRBJ2-2; 7 nucleotides agree with TRBD2. V shed 4 bases and J 4 bases; nucleotides not matched to a gene: 6. The V gene's germline CDR1 is SGHTA and CDR2 FQGNSA. The CDR3 is 15 residues long.

The rearrangement joins TRBV5-4 to TRBJ1-1; D not certain. The V gene's germline CDR1 is SGHNT and CDR2 YYREEE (reference sequence). CDR3 length: 11 residues. V shed 4 bases and J shed 8 bases, with 9 bases lying between them. DNA for the CDR3: TGTGCCAGCAGCACCCCGGGGGAAGCTTTCTTT. It encodes CASSTPGEAFF.

The gene calls are TRBV6-5 and TRBJ1-2, with TRBD1 as a possible D gene (5 bases). This CDR3 spans 13 amino acids. Trimming cost V 4 bases and J 5 bases, with 11 bases left between them. Germline assignment: CDR1 MNHEY and CDR2 SVGAGI. CDR3 region: CASSSGLKYGYTF. As DNA, the CDR3 is TGTGCCAGCAGTTCGGGACTGAAGTATGGCTACACCTTC.

The chain recombines TRBV6-2 or TRBV6-3 with TRBJ2-3; 7 bases are shared with TRBD2. The V segment lost 4 bases and the J segment 2 bases; nucleotides outside the gene matches: 6. This CDR3 is built from 15 residues. Per germline, CDR1 MNHEY and CDR2 SVGEGT. The chain's CDR3 is CASSLGLRSTDTQYF. CDR3 in DNA: TGTGCCAGCAGTTTGGGACTACGATCCACAGATACGCAGTATTTT.

Here the CDR3 DNA reads TGTGCCAGTAGTGTCACAGGGGTAGATACGCAGTATTTT. It translates to CASSVTGVDTQYF. The rearrangement joins TRBV19 to TRBJ2-3; the match to TRBD1 covers 7 bases. CDR1 and CDR2 from the germline V gene are LNHDA and SQIVND (reference sequence). J was trimmed by 5 bases and V by 5 bases; bases with no gene match: 4. This CDR3 is 13 amino acids long.

This chain connects TRBV20-1 to TRBJ1-5; 7 bases match TRBD1. Germline V gene data show CDR1 as DFQATT and CDR2 as SNEGSKA (reference sequence). The CDR3 extends over 15 amino acids. Trimming cost V 3 bases and J 2 bases; bases outside gene matches: 7. In DNA form, the CDR3 reads TGCAGTGCTAGTTCGACAGGGCAAGGCAATCAGCCCCAGCATTTT. This codes for CSASSTGQGNQPQHF.